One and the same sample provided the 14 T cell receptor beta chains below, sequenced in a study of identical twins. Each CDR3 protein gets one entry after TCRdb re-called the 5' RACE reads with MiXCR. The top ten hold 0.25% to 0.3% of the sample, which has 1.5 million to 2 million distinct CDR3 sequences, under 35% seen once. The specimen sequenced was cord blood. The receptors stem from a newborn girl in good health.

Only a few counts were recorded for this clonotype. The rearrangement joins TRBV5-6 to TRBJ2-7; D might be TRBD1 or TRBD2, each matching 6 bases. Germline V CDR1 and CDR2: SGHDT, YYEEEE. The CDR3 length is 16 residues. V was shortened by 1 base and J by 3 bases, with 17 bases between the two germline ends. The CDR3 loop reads CASSLFFWRGHYEQYF. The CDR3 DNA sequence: TGTGCCAGCAGCTTGTTTTTTTGGAGGGGACACTACGAGCAGTACTTC.

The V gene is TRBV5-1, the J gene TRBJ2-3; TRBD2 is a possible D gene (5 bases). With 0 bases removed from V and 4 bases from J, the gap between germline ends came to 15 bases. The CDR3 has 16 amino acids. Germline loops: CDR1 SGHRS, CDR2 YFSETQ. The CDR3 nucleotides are TGCGCCAGCAGCTTGGCCCCAGCGGACGGGGCAGATACGCAGTATTTT. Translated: CASSLAPADGADTQYF.

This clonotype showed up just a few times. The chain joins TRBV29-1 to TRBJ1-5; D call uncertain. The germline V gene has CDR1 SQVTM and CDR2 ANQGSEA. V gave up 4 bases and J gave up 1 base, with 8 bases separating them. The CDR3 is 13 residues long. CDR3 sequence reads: CSVALGSNQPQHF. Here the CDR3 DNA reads TGCAGCGTTGCCCTAGGGAGCAATCAGCCCCAGCATTTT.

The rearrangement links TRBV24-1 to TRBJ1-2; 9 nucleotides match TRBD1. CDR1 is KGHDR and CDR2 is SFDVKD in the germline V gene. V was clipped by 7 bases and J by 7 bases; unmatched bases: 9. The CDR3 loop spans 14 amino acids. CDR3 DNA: TGTGCCACCAGGCCGGGACAGGGAATAGGTGGCTACACCTTC. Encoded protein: CATRPGQGIGGYTF.

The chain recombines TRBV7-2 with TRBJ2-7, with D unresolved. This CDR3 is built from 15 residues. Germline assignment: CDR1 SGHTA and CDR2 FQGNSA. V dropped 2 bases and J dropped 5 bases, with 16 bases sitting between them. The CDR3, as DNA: TGTGCCAGCAGCTTAAAGGGATCGCCAACGCACGAGCAGTACTTC. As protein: CASSLKGSPTHEQYF.

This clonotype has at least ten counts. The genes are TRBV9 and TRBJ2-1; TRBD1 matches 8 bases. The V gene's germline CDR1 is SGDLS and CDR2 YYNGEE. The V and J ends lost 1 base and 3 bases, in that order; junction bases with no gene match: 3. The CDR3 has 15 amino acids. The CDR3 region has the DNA TGTGCCAGCAGCGTATCAGGGGGCTACTACAATGAGCAGTTCTTC. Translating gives CASSVSGGYYNEQFF.

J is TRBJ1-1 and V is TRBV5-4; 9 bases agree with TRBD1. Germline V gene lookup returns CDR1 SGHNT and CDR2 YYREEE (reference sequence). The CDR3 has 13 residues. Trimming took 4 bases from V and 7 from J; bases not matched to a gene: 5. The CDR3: CASSGQGRGEAFF. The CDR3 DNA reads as TGTGCCAGCAGCGGACAGGGGCGTGGTGAAGCTTTCTTT.

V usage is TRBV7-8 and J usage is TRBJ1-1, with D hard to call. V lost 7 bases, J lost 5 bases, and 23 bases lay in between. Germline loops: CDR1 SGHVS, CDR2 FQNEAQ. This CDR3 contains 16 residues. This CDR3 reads CASIEPQVERVTEAFF. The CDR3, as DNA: TGTGCCAGCATCGAACCCCAAGTGGAAAGGGTTACTGAAGCTTTCTTT. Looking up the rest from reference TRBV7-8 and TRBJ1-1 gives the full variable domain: GAGVSQSPRYKVAKRGQDVALRCDPISGHVSLFWYQQALGQGPEFLTYFQNEAQLDKSGLPSDRFFAERPEGSVSTLKIQRTQQEDSAVYLCASIEPQVERVTEAFFGQGTRLTVV.

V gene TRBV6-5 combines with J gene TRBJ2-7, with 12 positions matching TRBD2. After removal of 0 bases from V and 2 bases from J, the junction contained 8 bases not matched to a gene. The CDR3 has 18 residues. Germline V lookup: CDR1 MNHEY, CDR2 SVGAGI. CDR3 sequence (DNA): TGTGCCAGCAGTTACTCGTCTAGCGGGAGGGCCGTGGCCTACGAGCAGTACTTC. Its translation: CASSYSSSGRAVAYEQYF.

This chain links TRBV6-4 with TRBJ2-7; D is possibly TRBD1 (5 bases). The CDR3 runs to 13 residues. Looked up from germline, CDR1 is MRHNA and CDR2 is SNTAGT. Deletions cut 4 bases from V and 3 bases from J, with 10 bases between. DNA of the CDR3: TGTGCCAGCAGTGCCGTCCAGGGCTACGAGCAGTACTTC. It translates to CASSAVQGYEQYF.

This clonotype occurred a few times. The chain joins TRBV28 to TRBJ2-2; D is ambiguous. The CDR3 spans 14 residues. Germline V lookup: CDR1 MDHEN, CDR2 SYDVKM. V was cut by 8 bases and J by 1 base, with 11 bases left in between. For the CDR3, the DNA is TGTGCCAGCGGGAACGACCTGAACACCGGGGAGCTGTTTTTT. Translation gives CASGNDLNTGELFF.

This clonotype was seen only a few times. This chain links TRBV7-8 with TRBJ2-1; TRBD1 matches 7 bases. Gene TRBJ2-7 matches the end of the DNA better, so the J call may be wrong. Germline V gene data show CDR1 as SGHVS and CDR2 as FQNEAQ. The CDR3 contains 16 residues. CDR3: CASSKSRDSSYNEQYF. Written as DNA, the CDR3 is TGTGCCAGCAGCAAAAGCCGGGACAGCTCCTACAATGAGCAGTACTTC.

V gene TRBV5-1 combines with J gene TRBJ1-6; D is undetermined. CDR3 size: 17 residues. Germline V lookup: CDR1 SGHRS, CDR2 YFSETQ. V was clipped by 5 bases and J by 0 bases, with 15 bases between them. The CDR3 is CASRPFWTPSYNSPLHF. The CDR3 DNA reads TGCGCCAGCAGACCTTTCTGGACGCCCTCCTATAATTCACCCCTCCACTTT.

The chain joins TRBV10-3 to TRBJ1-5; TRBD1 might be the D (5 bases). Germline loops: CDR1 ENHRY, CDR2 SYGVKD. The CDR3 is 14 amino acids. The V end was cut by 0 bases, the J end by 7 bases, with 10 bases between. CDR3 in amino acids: CAISESQGGQPQHF. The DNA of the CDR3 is TGTGCCATCAGTGAGTCCCAGGGTGGACAGCCCCAGCATTTT.